This passage covers 12 T cell receptor beta chains from one sample sequenced in a study of cytomegalovirus exposure and HLA in healthy donors. PCR amplification relied on 60 Vbeta primers (plus 13 Jbeta primers). Assay: immunoSEQ multiplex PCR; the TCRdb copy retains only in-frame clones and omits some. In the table there are 120,000 to 150,000 clones, approximately 80% of which are singletons. The specimen sequenced was PBMCs. The receptors derive from a man younger than 35 in good health and CMV-seronegative.

This chain links TRBV2 with TRBJ1-1, with 10 bases identical to TRBD1. After removal of 6 bases from V and 6 bases from J, the junction contained 10 bases not matched to a gene. The CDR3 is 15 residues long. The germline V gene has CDR1 SNHLY and CDR2 FYNNEI. CDR3 region: CASREVRGQGAEAFF. The CDR3 nucleotides are TGTGCCAGCAGGGAGGTTAGAGGACAGGGGGCTGAAGCTTTCTTT.

This clone was observed a single time. The V call is TRBV19, the J call TRBJ1-3; TRBD1 matches at 8 bases. J lost 8 bases, V lost 5 bases, and 11 bases had no gene match. CDR3 length: 15 amino acids. CDR1 and CDR2 from the germline V gene are LNHDA and SQIVND (reference sequence). CDR3 nucleotides: TGTGCCAGTAGTTCCCCGGGGACAGGACCGGACACCATATATTTT. It specifies CASSSPGTGPDTIYF.

The V call is TRBV12-5, the J call TRBJ2-5; the match to TRBD2 covers 7 bases. The J call could be wrong; TRBJ2-7 is a better fit for the DNA end. The germline CDR1 and CDR2 sequences are LGHNT and FRNRAP. The CDR3 is 16 residues long. In DNA, the CDR3 is TGTGCTAGTGGTTTGGTACTGAGCGGACTAGTGCGCGAGCAGTACTTC. Translated, it gives CASGLVLSGLVREQYF.

The gene calls are TRBV30 and TRBJ1-4, with D uncertain. Germline V gene lookup returns CDR1 GTSNPN and CDR2 SVGIG (reference sequence). The CDR3 spans 12 residues. Trimming left V 3 bases short and J 5 bases short, with 7 bases between. The CDR3 sequence is CAWRRFNEKLFF. The DNA for the CDR3 is TGTGCCTGGAGGCGGTTCAATGAAAAACTGTTTTTT.

This chain joins TRBV6-6 and TRBJ1-1; a weak D match, TRBD1 (5 bases). Trimming took off 8 bases at V and 3 bases at J, with 16 bases between the two ends. This CDR3 has 14 amino acids. Looked up from germline, CDR1 is MNHNY and CDR2 is SVGAGI (reference sequence). CDR3 protein: CASHFVGGDTEAFF. The CDR3 nucleotides are TGTGCCAGCCACTTCGTTGGGGGGGACACTGAAGCTTTCTTT.

The rearrangement links TRBV6-1 to TRBJ1-6; 8 bases map to TRBD1. V dropped 6 bases and J dropped 6; count of bases not matched to a gene: 4. CDR1 and CDR2 (germline): MNHNS, SASEGT. The CDR3 has 14 amino acids. CDR3 coding DNA: TGTGCCAGCAGACTAGGACAGGGTAATTCACCCCTCCACTTT. This encodes CASRLGQGNSPLHF.

The chain employs TRBV18 and TRBJ2-2; 7 nucleotides match TRBD1. Germline values: CDR1 KGHSH, CDR2 LQKENI. This CDR3 spans 17 amino acids. V dropped 3 bases and J dropped 0; count of bases not matched to a gene: 7. The CDR3 region is CASSPLLGTANTGELFF. The CDR3 DNA is TGTGCCAGCTCACCTTTGTTGGGGACAGCGAACACCGGGGAGCTGTTTTTT.

The chain joins TRBV6-6 to TRBJ1-1; TRBD1 agrees at 9 bases. V dropped 5 bases and J dropped 1; count of bases not matched to a gene: 8. Germline V CDR1 and CDR2: MNHNY, SVGAGI (reference sequence). The CDR3 totals 16 residues. CDR3: CASSTYPGQGNTEAFF. The CDR3 DNA reads TGTGCCAGCAGTACCTATCCGGGACAGGGGAACACTGAAGCTTTCTTT.

In this sample, this clone turned up once. In the same sample, other DNA sequences code for this CDR3. V is TRBV6-5 and J is TRBJ2-7; 9 bases match TRBD2. Germline lookup yields CDR1 MNHEY and CDR2 SVGAGI. The CDR3 runs to 16 residues. V shed 2 bases and J 10 bases; nucleotides not matched to a gene: 15. In DNA, the CDR3 is TGTGCCAGCAGTTACGATTCGCGCGGGGGGGCCGGGGAACAGTACTTC. As protein: CASSYDSRGGAGEQYF.

The V call is TRBV28, the J call TRBJ1-4; D not certain. V gave up 3 bases and J gave up 5 bases, with 13 bases separating them. The CDR3 consists of 15 residues. Germline loops: CDR1 MDHEN, CDR2 SYDVKM. The CDR3 spells CASSFSHDRNEKLFF. CDR3 sequence (DNA): TGTGCCAGCAGTTTCTCCCACGATCGGAATGAAAAACTGTTTTTT.

V usage is TRBV6-1 and J usage is TRBJ1-1; D is undetermined. V lost 9 bases, J lost 0 bases, and 11 bases lay in between. The CDR3 extends over 13 amino acids. CDR1 is MNHNS, CDR2 SASEGT, per germline. CDR3 residues: CASRREMNTEAFF. The CDR3 bases are TGTGCCAGTAGACGGGAGATGAACACTGAAGCTTTCTTT.

This clone has only a few counts. The J gene is TRBJ2-1, the V gene TRBV13; 16 positions agree with TRBD2. The CDR3 runs 17 residues. Germline values: CDR1 PRHDT, CDR2 FYEKMQ (reference sequence). The V gene end was trimmed by 3 bases and the J gene end by 2 bases; junction bases not matched to a gene: 1. The CDR3 coding sequence is TGTGCCAGCAGCTTGGGACTAGCGGGGGGGCCCTACAATGAGCAGTTCTTC. It yields the protein CASSLGLAGGPYNEQFF.